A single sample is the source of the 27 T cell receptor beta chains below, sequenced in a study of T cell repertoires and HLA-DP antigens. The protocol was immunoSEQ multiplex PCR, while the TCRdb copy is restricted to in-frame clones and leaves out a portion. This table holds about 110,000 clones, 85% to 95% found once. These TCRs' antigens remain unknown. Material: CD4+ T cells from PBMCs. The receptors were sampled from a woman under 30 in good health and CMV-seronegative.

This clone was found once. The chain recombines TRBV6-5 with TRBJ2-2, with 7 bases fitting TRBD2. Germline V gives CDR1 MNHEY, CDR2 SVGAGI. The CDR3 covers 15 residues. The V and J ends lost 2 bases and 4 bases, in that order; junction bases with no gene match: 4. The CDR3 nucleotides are TGTGCCAGCAGTTACGCCGGACTAGTCACCGGGGAGCTGTTTTTT. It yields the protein CASSYAGLVTGELFF.

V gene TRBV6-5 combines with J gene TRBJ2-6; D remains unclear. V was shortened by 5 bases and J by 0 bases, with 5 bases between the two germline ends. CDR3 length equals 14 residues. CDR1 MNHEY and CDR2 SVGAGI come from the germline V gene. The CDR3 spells CASSVLSGANVLTF. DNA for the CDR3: TGTGCCAGCAGTGTGCTCTCTGGGGCCAACGTCCTGACTTTC.

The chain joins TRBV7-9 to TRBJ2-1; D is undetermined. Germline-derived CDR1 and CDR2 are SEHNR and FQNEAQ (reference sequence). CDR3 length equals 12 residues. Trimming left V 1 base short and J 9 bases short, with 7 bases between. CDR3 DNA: TGTGCCAGCAGCTTAGATTGGGTTGAGCAGTTCTTC. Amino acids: CASSLDWVEQFF.

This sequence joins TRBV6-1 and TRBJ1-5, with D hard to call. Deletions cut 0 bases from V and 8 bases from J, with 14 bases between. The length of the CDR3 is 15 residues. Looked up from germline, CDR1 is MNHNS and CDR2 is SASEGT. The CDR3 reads CASSEANSLTEPQHF. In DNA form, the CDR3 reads TGTGCCAGCAGTGAAGCAAACAGCCTCACAGAGCCCCAGCATTTT.

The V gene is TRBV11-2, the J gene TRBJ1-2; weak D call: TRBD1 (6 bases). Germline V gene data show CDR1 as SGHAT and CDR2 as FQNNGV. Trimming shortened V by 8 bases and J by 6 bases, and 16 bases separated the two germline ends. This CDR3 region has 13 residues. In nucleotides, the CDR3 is TGTGCCAGCCGCTCCCACAGGGAGCATGGCTACACCTTC. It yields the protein CASRSHREHGYTF.

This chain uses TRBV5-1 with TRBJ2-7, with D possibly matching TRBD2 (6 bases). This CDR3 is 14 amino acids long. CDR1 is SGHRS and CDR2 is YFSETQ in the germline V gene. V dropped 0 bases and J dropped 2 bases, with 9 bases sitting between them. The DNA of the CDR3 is TGCGCCAGCAGCTTGGGAACTAGCACCTACGAGCAGTACTTC. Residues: CASSLGTSTYEQYF.

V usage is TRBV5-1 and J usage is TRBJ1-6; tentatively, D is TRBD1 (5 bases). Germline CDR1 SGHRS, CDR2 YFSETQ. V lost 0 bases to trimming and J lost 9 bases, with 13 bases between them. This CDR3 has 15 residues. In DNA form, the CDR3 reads TGCGCCAGCAGCTTGGCGGGGGACCGAGGTTCACCCCTCCACTTT. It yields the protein CASSLAGDRGSPLHF.

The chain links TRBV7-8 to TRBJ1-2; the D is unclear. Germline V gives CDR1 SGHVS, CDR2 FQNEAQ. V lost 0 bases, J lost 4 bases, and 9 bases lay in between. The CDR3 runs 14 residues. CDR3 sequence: CASSLASVGYGYTF. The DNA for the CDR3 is TGTGCCAGCAGCTTAGCTTCCGTAGGCTATGGCTACACCTTC. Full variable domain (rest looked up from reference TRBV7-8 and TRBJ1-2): GAGVSQSPRYKVAKRGQDVALRCDPISGHVSLFWYQQALGQGPEFLTYFQNEAQLDKSGLPSDRFFAERPEGSVSTLKIQRTQQEDSAVYLCASSLASVGYGYTFGSGTRLTVV.

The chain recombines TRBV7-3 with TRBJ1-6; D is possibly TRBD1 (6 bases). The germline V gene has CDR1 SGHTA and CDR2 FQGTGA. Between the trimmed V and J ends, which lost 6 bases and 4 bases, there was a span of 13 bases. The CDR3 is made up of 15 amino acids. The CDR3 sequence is CASSPTGLYNSPLHF. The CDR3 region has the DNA TGTGCCAGCAGTCCAACAGGGTTGTATAATTCACCCCTCCACTTT. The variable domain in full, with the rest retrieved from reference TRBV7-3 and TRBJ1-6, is GAGVSQTPSNKVTEKGKYVELRCDPISGHTALYWYRQSLGQGPEFLIYFQGTGAADDSGLPNDRFFAVRPEGSVSTLKIQRTERGDSAVYLCASSPTGLYNSPLHFGNGTRLTVT.

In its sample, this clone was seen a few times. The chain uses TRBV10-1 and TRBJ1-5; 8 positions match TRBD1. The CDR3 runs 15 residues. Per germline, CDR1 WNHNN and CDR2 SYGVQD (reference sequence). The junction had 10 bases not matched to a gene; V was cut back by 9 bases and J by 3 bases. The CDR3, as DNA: TGCGCCAGTGGGACAGGAGACACGGTCAATCAGCCCCAGCATTTT. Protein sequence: CASGTGDTVNQPQHF.

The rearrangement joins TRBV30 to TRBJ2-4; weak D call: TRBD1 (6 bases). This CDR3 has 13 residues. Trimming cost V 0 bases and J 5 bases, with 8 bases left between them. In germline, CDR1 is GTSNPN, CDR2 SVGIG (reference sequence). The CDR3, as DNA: TGTGCCTGGAGTGTACAGGGCCAAAACATTCAGTACTTC. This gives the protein CAWSVQGQNIQYF.

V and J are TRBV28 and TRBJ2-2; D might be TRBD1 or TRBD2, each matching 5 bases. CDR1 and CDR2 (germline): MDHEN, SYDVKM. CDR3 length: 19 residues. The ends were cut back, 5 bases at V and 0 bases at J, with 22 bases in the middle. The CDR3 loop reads CASSLTGLRTTANTGELFF. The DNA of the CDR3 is TGTGCCAGCAGTCTAACGGGGCTAAGGACCACCGCGAACACCGGGGAGCTGTTTTTT.

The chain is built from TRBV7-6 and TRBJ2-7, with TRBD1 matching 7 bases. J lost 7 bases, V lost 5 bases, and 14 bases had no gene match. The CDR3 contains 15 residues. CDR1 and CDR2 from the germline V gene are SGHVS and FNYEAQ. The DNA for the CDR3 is TGTGCCAGCAGCGCCCACAGGGGTGGGGTGGGGGAGCAGTACTTC. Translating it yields CASSAHRGGVGEQYF.

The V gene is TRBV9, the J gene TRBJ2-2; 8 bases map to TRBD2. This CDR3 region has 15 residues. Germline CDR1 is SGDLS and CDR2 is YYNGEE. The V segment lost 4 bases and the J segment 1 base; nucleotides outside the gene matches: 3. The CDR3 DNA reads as TGTGCCAGCAGCCGTAGCGGGATGAACACCGGGGAGCTGTTTTTT. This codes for CASSRSGMNTGELFF. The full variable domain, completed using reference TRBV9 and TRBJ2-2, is DSGVTQTPKHLITATGQRVTLRCSPRSGDLSVYWYQQSLDQGLQFLIQYYNGEERAKGNILERFSAQQFPDLHSELNLSSLELGDSALYFCASSRSGMNTGELFFGEGSRLTVL.

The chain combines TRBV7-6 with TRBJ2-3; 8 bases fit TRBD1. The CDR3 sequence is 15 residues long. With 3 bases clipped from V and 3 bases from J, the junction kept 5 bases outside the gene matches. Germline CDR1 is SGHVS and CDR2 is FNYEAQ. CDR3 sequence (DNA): TGTGCCAGCAGCTTCGGACAGGGAGGTACAGATACGCAGTATTTT. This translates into CASSFGQGGTDTQYF. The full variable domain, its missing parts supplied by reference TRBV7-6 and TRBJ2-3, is GAGVSQSPRYKVTKRGQDVALRCDPISGHVSLYWYRQALGQGPEFLTYFNYEAQQDKSGLPNDRFSAERPEGSISTLTIQRTEQRDSAMYRCASSFGQGGTDTQYFGPGTRLTVL.

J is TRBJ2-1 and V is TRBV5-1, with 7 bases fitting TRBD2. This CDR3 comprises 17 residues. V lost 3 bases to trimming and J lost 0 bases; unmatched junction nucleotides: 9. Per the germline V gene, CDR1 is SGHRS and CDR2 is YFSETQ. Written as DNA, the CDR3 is TGCGCCAGCAGCTCTGGGTGGGGGGGTAGCTCCTACAATGAGCAGTTCTTC. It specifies CASSSGWGGSSYNEQFF.

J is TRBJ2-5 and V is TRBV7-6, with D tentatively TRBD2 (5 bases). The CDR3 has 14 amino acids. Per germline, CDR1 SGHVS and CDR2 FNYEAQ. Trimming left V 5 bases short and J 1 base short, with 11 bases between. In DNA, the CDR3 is TGTGCCAGCAGCACTTCTAGCTTCCAAGAGACCCAGTACTTC. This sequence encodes CASSTSSFQETQYF. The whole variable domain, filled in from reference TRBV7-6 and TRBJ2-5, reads GAGVSQSPRYKVTKRGQDVALRCDPISGHVSLYWYRQALGQGPEFLTYFNYEAQQDKSGLPNDRFSAERPEGSISTLTIQRTEQRDSAMYRCASSTSSFQETQYFGPGTRLLVL.

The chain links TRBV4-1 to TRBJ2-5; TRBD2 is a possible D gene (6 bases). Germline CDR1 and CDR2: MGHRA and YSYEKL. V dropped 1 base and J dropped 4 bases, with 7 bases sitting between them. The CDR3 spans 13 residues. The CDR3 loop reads CASSQAGVETQYF. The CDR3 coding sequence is TGCGCCAGCAGCCAAGCGGGGGTAGAGACCCAGTACTTC.

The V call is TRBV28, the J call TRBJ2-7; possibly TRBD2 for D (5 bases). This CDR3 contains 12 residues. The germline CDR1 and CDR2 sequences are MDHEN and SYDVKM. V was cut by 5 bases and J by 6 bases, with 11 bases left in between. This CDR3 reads CASSTQGGEQYF. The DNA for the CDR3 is TGTGCCAGCAGTACCCAAGGAGGCGAGCAGTACTTC.

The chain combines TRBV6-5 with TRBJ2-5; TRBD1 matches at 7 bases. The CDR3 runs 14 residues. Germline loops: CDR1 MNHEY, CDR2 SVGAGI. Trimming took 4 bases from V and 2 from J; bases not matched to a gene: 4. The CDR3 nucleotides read TGTGCCAGCAGTTCCCGGACAGGACAAGAGACCCAGTACTTC. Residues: CASSSRTGQETQYF.

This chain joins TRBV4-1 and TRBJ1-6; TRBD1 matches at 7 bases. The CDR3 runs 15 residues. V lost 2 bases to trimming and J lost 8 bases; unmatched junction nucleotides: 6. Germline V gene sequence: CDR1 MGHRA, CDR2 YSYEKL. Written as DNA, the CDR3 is TGCGCCAGCAGCCAAACCCGACAGGGTTATTCACCCCTCCACTTT. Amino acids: CASSQTRQGYSPLHF.

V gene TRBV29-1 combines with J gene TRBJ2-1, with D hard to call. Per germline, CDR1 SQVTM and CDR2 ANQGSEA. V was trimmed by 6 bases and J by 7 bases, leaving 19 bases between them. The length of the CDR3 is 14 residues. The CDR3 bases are TGCAGCGTAGTCTACGGGTCGACTGGAAATGAGCAGTTCTTC. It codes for CSVVYGSTGNEQFF.

This CDR3 reads CASRAGLAGGRLLNEQFF. The CDR3 region has the DNA TGTGCCAGCAGAGCGGGACTAGCGGGGGGGCGATTGCTCAATGAGCAGTTCTTC. The chain recombines TRBV7-8 with TRBJ2-1, with TRBD2 identical over 16 bases. The CDR3 is made up of 18 amino acids. The ends lost 6 bases at V and 6 bases at J; junction bases unmatched: 11. Germline V CDR1 and CDR2: SGHVS, FQNEAQ. The entire variable domain, with the rest obtained from reference TRBV7-8 and TRBJ2-1, is as follows: GAGVSQSPRYKVAKRGQDVALRCDPISGHVSLFWYQQALGQGPEFLTYFQNEAQLDKSGLPSDRFFAERPEGSVSTLKIQRTQQEDSAVYLCASRAGLAGGRLLNEQFFGPGTRLTVL.

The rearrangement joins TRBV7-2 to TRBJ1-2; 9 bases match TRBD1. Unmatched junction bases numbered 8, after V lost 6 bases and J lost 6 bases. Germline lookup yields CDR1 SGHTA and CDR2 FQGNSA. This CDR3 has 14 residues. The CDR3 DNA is TGTGCCAGCAGTACCAGGACAGGGGAAAATGGCTACACCTTC. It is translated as CASSTRTGENGYTF.

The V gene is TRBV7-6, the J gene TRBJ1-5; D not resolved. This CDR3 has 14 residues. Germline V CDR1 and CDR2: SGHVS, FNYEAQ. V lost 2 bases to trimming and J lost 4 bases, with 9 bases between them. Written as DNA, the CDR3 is TGTGCCAGCAGCTTAAACAGAGAGAATCAGCCCCAGCATTTT. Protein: CASSLNRENQPQHF.

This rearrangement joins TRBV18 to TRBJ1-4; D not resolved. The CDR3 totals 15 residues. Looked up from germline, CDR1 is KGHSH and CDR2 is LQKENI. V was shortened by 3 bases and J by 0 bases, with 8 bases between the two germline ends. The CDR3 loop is CASSPHVATNEKLFF. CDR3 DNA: TGTGCCAGCTCACCCCACGTTGCAACTAATGAAAAACTGTTTTTT.

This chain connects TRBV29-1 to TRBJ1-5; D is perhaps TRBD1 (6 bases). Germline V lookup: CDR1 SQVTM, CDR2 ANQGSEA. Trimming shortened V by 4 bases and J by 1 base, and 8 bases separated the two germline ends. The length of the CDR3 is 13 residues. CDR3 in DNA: TGCAGCGTTGGGGGGGCGAGCAATCAGCCCCAGCATTTT. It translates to CSVGGASNQPQHF.